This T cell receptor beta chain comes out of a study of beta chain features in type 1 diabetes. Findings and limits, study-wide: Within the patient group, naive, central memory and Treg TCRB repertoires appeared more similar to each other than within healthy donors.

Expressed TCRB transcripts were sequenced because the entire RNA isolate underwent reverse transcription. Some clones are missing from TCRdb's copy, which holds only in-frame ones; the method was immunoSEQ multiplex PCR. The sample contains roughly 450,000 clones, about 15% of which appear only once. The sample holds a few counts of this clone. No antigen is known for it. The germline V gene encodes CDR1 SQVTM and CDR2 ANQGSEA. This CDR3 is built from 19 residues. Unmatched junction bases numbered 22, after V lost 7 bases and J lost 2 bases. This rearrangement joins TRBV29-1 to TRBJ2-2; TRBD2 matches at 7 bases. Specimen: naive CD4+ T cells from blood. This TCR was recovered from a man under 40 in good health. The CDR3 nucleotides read TGCAGCGGTTGCTTAACAACAAGCCAACTAGCGAAAAACACCGGGGAGCTGTTTTTT. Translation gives CSGCLTTSQLAKNTGELFF.